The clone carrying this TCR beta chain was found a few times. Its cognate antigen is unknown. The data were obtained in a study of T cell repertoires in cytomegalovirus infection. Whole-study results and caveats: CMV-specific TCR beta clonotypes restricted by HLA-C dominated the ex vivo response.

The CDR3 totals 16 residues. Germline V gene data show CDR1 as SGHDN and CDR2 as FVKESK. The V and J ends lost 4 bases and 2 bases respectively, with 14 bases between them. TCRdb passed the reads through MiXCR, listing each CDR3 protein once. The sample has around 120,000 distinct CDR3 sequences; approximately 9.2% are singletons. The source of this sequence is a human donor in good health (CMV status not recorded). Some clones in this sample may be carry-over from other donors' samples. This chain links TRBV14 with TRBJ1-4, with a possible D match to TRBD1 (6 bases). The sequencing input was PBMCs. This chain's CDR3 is CASSLTRGRTNEKLFF. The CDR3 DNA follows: TGTGCCAGCAGCCTCACGAGGGGGAGGACTAATGAAAAACTGTTTTTT.